These T cell receptor beta chains were read from a single sample in a study of blood T cell repertoires in COVID-19. TCRdb keeps only in-frame clones here, not all; method: immunoSEQ multiplex PCR. The table records some 170,000 clones, 75% to 90% of them present only once. The sequencing input was peripheral blood. Receptor source: a woman aged 40 to 55 with COVID-19, enrolled during active disease. Both conserved end residues are part of each CDR3. The D gene is left open where the match is weak. Not every row has a clone size; where given, it reads once, few, many or a size class.

.	TRBJ1-1	TRBV6-5	.	TGTGCCAGCGCTTCAGGGGCCCGGAACACTGAAGCTTTCTTT	CASASGARNTEAFF
.	TRBJ1-5	TRBV24-1	.	TGTGCCACCAGTGAGCCCTCCGCGGGTCAGCCCCAGCATTTT	CATSEPSAGQPQHF
.	TRBJ2-1	TRBV29-1	.	TGCAGCGTTGAATTGGGGGCGGCTGAGCAGTTCTTC	CSVELGAAEQFF
.	TRBJ2-7	TRBV11-2	TRBD2	TGTGCCAGCAGCTTATACGGGGGGAGCTCCTACGAGCAGTACTTC	CASSLYGGSSYEQYF
.	TRBJ2-7	TRBV27	TRBD2	TGTGCCAGCAGTCCCCGAGGGGCGGGGCGGGGGACCAACGAGCAGTACTTC	CASSPRGAGRGTNEQYF
.	TRBJ2-5	TRBV6-4	TRBD2	TGTGCCAGCAGTGACGGAGCGGGGGCAGGGACCCAGTACTTC	CASSDGAGAGTQYF
.	TRBJ2-1	TRBV6-5	.	TGTGCCAGCAAAGAGGGACTGCTGGTCAATGAGCAGTTCTTC	CASKEGLLVNEQFF
.	TRBJ1-6	TRBV7-6	.	TGTGCCAGCAGCCCCGTTGGAAGGTCGAGGGAACCCCTCCACTTT	CASSPVGRSREPLHF
.	TRBJ1-1	TRBV5-1	.	TGCGCCAGCAGCTTGGCCATTGCGTCCGGGACACCGAACCCCTGGGGCACTGAAGCTTTCTTT	CASSLAIASGTPNPWGTEAFF
.	TRBJ1-2	TRBV19	.	TGTGCCAGTAGTCCGGGGGGACTGGGCGGCTACACCTTC	CASSPGGLGGYTF
.	TRBJ2-2	TRBV2	TRBD1	TGTGCCAGCAGTGAAGTGGACAGGGGGAACACCGGGGAGCTGTTTTTT	CASSEVDRGNTGELFF
.	TRBJ1-3	TRBV7-2	.	TGTGCCAGCAGCTTAGTAACAGCTGGAAACACCATATATTTT	CASSLVTAGNTIYF
.	TRBJ1-5	TRBV27	TRBD1	TGTGCCAGCAGTGCCCGGGACAGGGTCAATCAGCCCCAGCATTTT	CASSARDRVNQPQHF
.	TRBJ2-5	TRBV5-4	.	TGTGCCAGCAGCTTAAGGGGTCAAGAGACCCAGTACTTC	CASSLRGQETQYF
.	TRBJ2-4	TRBV19	.	TGTGCCAGTAGCCCACAGGGAGCCAAAAACATTCAGTACTTC	CASSPQGAKNIQYF
.	TRBJ2-5	TRBV5-4	TRBD2	TGTGCCAGCAGCTTGGCCGATGTTGGTAGCGGGGGGTGGGGAAAGACCCAGTACTTC	CASSLADVGSGGWGKTQYF
.	TRBJ1-3	TRBV3-1/TRBV3-2	.	TGTGCCAGCAGCCCTACCATTAGCTCTGGAAACACCATATATTTT	CASSPTISSGNTIYF
.	TRBJ2-1	TRBV5-6	.	TGTGCCAGCAGCTTTATACAGGGAAGCGGCAATGAGCAGTTCTTC	CASSFIQGSGNEQFF
.	TRBJ1-2	TRBV19	TRBD1	TGTGCCGGGCGAGGACAGGGAGACTATGGCTACACCTTC	CAGRGQGDYGYTF
.	TRBJ2-7	TRBV29-1	.	TGCAGCGTTGGTAGGGACTCCTTCTACGAGCAGTACTTC	CSVGRDSFYEQYF
.	TRBJ1-1	TRBV7-9	.	TGTGCCAGCAGTGGGGCACTTGAAGCTTTCTTT	CASSGALEAFF
.	TRBJ2-5	TRBV7-8	TRBD1	TGTGCCAGCAGCTTACAACTTGGTACAGGGGGTGAGACCCAGTACTTC	CASSLQLGTGGETQYF
.	TRBJ2-1	TRBV7-2	TRBD2	TGTGCCAGCAGCTTTAACGGGGGGGCCAGTGAGCAGTTCTTC	CASSFNGGASEQFF
.	TRBJ1-2	TRBV5-1	TRBD1	TGCGCCAGCAGCCCGCTAGACAGGGGGCATGGCTACACCTTC	CASSPLDRGHGYTF
.	TRBJ1-2	TRBV3-1/TRBV3-2	.	TGTGCCAGCAGGCCTGTGGGGGCCGGGTTTAACTATGGCTACACCTTC	CASRPVGAGFNYGYTF
.	TRBJ2-6	TRBV20-1	TRBD2	TGCAGTGCTAGTGCGGGCGGGAGCTCTGGGGCCAACGTCCTGACTTTC	CSASAGGSSGANVLTF
.	TRBJ2-3	TRBV19	.	TGTGCCAGTAGTTCACTAGGAACCACGGGTACGCAGTATTTT	CASSSLGTTGTQYF
.	TRBJ2-7	TRBV6-5	.	TGTGCCAGCAGTTACATGGGGGGGCGTAAGCAGTACTTC	CASSYMGGRKQYF
.	TRBJ2-2	TRBV5-1	.	TGCGCCAGCAGCTTGGATCGGGTCACCGGGGAGCTGTTTTTT	CASSLDRVTGELFF
.	TRBJ2-3	TRBV27	.	TGTGCCAGCAGTTTATGGGGGACAATTACTAGCACAGATACGCAGTATTTT	CASSLWGTITSTDTQYF
few	TRBJ1-3	TRBV29-1	.	TGCAGCGTTGTAGCTGGAAACACCATATATTTT	CSVVAGNTIYF
.	TRBJ1-2	TRBV3-1/TRBV3-2	.	TGTGCCAGCAGCCAAAGGAGGGTTTGGGGCTACACCTTC	CASSQRRVWGYTF
.	TRBJ2-1	TRBV11-3	TRBD2	TGTGCCAGCAGCTTGACTAGCGGGAGTTCTGAGCAGTTCTTC	CASSLTSGSSEQFF